This TCR beta chain was identified during a study of blood T cell repertoires in COVID-19. About the study: The study drew acute and convalescent COVID-19 samples from the United States, Italy and Spain. PBMCs, B-cell-depleted T cells, or T cells provided the cDNA or gDNA that made up the material.

Authors' analysis steps: Estimation of nucleated cell counts relied on the amplification of reference gene primers. Clones were sequenced by immunoSEQ multiplex PCR, and TCRdb holds only the in-frame ones, with some missing. V, J and clone size were drawn from that table, and D and trimming were deduced from the DNA. The data contain roughly 100,000 clones, approximately 89% of them singletons. CDR1 and CDR2 from the germline V gene are MNHEY and SVGAGI. With 4 bases removed from V and 6 bases from J, the gap between germline ends came to 16 bases. This CDR3 is built from 15 residues. The chain combines TRBV6-5 with TRBJ2-1; D is uncertain. The receptor was derived from a woman aged 25 to 39 with acute or convalescent COVID-19. Material for sequencing was peripheral blood. The CDR3 nucleotides are TGTGCCAGCAGTTCCACTTTTACGTCCCTCAATGAGCAGTTCTTC. Translating it yields CASSSTFTSLNEQFF.